A single sample is the source of the 7 T cell receptor beta chains below, sequenced in a study of T cell clonotyping in hematopoietic cell transplantation. The table came from immunoSEQ multiplex PCR; TCRdb's copy has only in-frame clones and leaves some out. The sample carries roughly 9,100 clones, 93% recorded once. This material consisted of PBMCs, taken 100 days after allogeneic stem cell transplant. These receptors came from a male patient between 50 and 60 years old who had an allogeneic stem cell transplant from a related donor, so T cells may come from the graft donor. Some clones in this sample may be carry-over from other donors' samples.

V is TRBV6-5 and J is TRBJ2-6; D is unclear. CDR1 and CDR2 (germline): MNHEY, SVGAGI. The ends were cut back, 4 bases at V and 0 bases at J, with 10 bases in the middle. The CDR3 covers 16 residues. The CDR3: CASSWAWGSGANVLTF. The CDR3, as DNA: TGTGCCAGCAGTTGGGCATGGGGCTCTGGGGCCAACGTCCTGACTTTC.

The chain couples TRBV6-5 to TRBJ1-5; 8 nucleotides match TRBD1. Unmatched junction bases numbered 6, after V lost 2 bases and J lost 6 bases. The CDR3 covers 15 residues. Germline CDR1 and CDR2: MNHEY and SVGAGI. The CDR3 loop reads CASSYSQGAAQPQHF. The CDR3 DNA follows: TGTGCCAGCAGTTACAGTCAGGGGGCGGCTCAGCCCCAGCATTTT.

The chain uses TRBV28 and TRBJ2-5; D is ambiguous. This CDR3 is 15 amino acids long. The germline V and J ends were trimmed by 5 bases and 0 bases, with 13 bases remaining between them. CDR1 MDHEN and CDR2 SYDVKM come from the germline V gene. CDR3 in DNA: TGTGCCAGCAGTCGAGATATAGGGTACCAAGAGACCCAGTACTTC. This encodes CASSRDIGYQETQYF.

This rearrangement joins TRBV30 to TRBJ2-7; D is perhaps TRBD2 (6 bases). The CDR3 is 12 amino acids. V lost 1 base to trimming and J lost 7 bases, with 11 bases between them. Germline V gene lookup returns CDR1 GTSNPN and CDR2 SVGIG (reference sequence). CDR3 amino acids: CAWSANRGEQYF. CDR3 bases: TGTGCCTGGAGTGCCAATCGGGGGGAGCAGTACTTC. Full variable domain (remainder filled in from reference TRBV30 and TRBJ2-7): SQTIHQWPATLVQPVGSPLSLECTVEGTSNPNLYWYRQAAGRGLQLLFYSVGIGQISSEVPQNLSASRPQDRQFILSSKKLLLSDSGFYLCAWSANRGEQYFGPGTRLTVT.

This rearrangement joins TRBV6-5 to TRBJ1-2; D is unresolved. The CDR3 totals 12 residues. Trimming pared 5 bases from V and 0 bases from J, leaving 4 bases between. From germline, CDR1 is MNHEY and CDR2 SVGAGI. Here the CDR3 reads CASSRANYGYTF. CDR3 nucleotides: TGTGCCAGCAGTCGAGCTAACTATGGCTACACCTTC.

CDR3 sequence reads: CASSPQDRRPASFPPPGNQPQHF. The CDR3, as DNA: TGTGCCAGTAGTCCACAGGACAGGCGGCCCGCCAGCTTCCCTCCTCCTGGCAATCAGCCCCAGCATTTT. This sequence joins TRBV19 and TRBJ1-5, with 7 positions matching TRBD1. This CDR3 has 23 amino acids. CDR1 and CDR2 (germline): LNHDA, SQIVND (reference sequence). Trimming removed 5 bases from V and 2 bases from J; junction bases left unmatched: 30.

This chain links TRBV10-2 with TRBJ1-5; 7 bases fit TRBD1. The V segment lost 4 bases and the J segment 2 bases; nucleotides outside the gene matches: 11. The germline V gene encodes CDR1 WSHSY and CDR2 SAAADI. This CDR3 is 17 amino acids long. CDR3 residues: CASSGWQGGGGNQPQHF. The CDR3 DNA follows: TGCGCCAGCAGTGGATGGCAGGGGGGAGGGGGCAATCAGCCCCAGCATTTT.